The sequence of this T cell receptor beta chain was determined in a study of cytotoxic CD8 clonotypes in ibrutinib-treated CLL. Findings and limits, study-wide: Public clonotypes were uncommon and contracted or stayed stable on treatment.

Depth targeted 1 in 200,000 to 1 in 1 million T cells, averaging approximately 9.3x coverage per clonotype. Measured with immunoSEQ multiplex PCR; TCRdb has only the in-frame clones, and not every one. Seen here are about 130,000 clones, 70% to 90% observed once, and the top ten hold roughly 1.9%. With respect to this clone: No antigen is known for it.

Sequencing was performed on PBMCs, taken after 24 months of ibrutinib treatment. This receptor was identified in a human donor with chronic lymphocytic leukemia.

CDR3 residues: CASSSISGANVLTF. CDR3 coding DNA: TGTGCCAGCAGTTCAATCTCTGGGGCCAACGTCCTGACTTTC. The chain combines TRBV28 with TRBJ2-6; D is unresolved. The CDR3 contains 14 residues. Per the germline V gene, CDR1 is MDHEN and CDR2 is SYDVKM. Trimming pared 4 bases from V and 0 bases from J, leaving 4 bases between.